This T cell receptor (beta chain) was captured by sequencing in a study of cytomegalovirus exposure and HLA in healthy donors. Looking at the study overall: An earlier analysis identified 110 million or so unique TCR beta sequences in about 170 million T cells.

Findings of the study overall: Researchers reported in a later analysis that a missense DCLRE1C variant was tied to TCR beta V- and J-gene trimming.

PCR primers comprised 60 Vbeta and 13 Jbeta primers. Per the original methods: Later, an analysis found 80 million or so unique TCR beta chains, and about 9.9 million of these were shared. TCRdb's copy holds only in-frame clones and misses some; the assay was immunoSEQ multiplex PCR. The V and J calls and clone size come from that table; D and trimming were worked out from the DNA. Altogether around 130,000 clones are present, approximately 85% being singletons, with the ten largest covering around 1.7%. Details on this clone: Its cognate antigen is unknown.

The origin of this receptor is a boy between 10 and 17 years old in good health and CMV-seronegative. Sequencing was carried out using PBMCs.

This CDR3 reads CASTSGLAAIDEQFF. CDR3 in DNA: TGTGCCAGCACCTCGGGTTTAGCGGCCATTGATGAGCAGTTCTTC. The V gene is TRBV6-5, the J gene TRBJ2-1; a possible D gene is TRBD2 (6 bases). Germline values: CDR1 MNHEY, CDR2 SVGAGI. This CDR3 has 15 residues. V was clipped by 7 bases and J by 8 bases, with 21 bases between them.